These T cell receptor beta chains were read from a single sample in a study of blood T cell repertoires in COVID-19. Only in-frame clones appear in the TCRdb table, and some are missing; sequencing was by immunoSEQ multiplex PCR. The sample records 270,000 or so clones, under 90% being singletons. Sequencing was performed on peripheral blood. These TCRs come from a woman aged 50 to 65 who had recovered from COVID-19. Both conserved end residues are part of each CDR3. Only part of the rows carry a size: once, few, many, or a class if the clone is expanded.

. | TRBJ2-1 | TRBV7-3 | CASSFSGSSYNEQFF
. | TRBJ2-5 | TRBV6-6 | CASSQRLAGVYQETQYF
. | TRBJ1-2 | TRBV5-6 | CASTLAGTGDYGYTF
. | TRBJ1-6 | TRBV19 | CASSGTAVVSPLHF
. | TRBJ2-3 | TRBV27 | CATQGLQDTQYF
. | TRBJ1-4 | TRBV6-5 | CASRQQGPGEKLFF
. | TRBJ1-4 | TRBV9 | CASSLRVGAANEKLFF
many | TRBJ1-1 | TRBV15 | CATKQQQDTEAFF
. | TRBJ2-1 | TRBV6-6 | CASSEGTGWNEQFF
. | TRBJ2-7 | TRBV6-5 | CASSYSIRGDEQYF
few | TRBJ2-1 | TRBV19 | CASSLAGVWNEQFF
. | TRBJ1-4 | TRBV7-2 | CASSLGQTTNEKLFF
. | TRBJ2-2 | TRBV30 | CANRLAGNYEELFF
few | TRBJ1-1 | TRBV18 | CASSPPRSTEALSGEAFF
. | TRBJ1-1 | TRBV7-8 | CASSSFGYRVGTTEAFF
. | TRBJ2-1 | TRBV7-2 | CASSLTAQFEQFF
. | TRBJ2-1 | TRBV4-2 | CASSVGLADYNEQFF
. | TRBJ2-7 | TRBV7-2 | CASSLAANPYEQYF
. | TRBJ1-6 | TRBV10-3 | CAISESTGTPLHF
. | TRBJ2-2 | TRBV7-3 | CASTGLAGVLWGNTGELFF
. | TRBJ1-4 | TRBV28 | CASLQGGEKLFF
. | TRBJ2-4 | TRBV6-1 | CASSEGGVGIQYF
. | TRBJ2-3 | TRBV4-3 | CASSQYGTSGRGVTDTQYF
. | TRBJ2-1 | TRBV9 | CASSVAGLAHNEQFF
once | TRBJ1-5 | TRBV7-2 | CASSFQGSNQPQHF
. | TRBJ1-2 | TRBV4-3 | CASSQDIRGQVYGYTF
. | TRBJ2-2 | TRBV28 | CASRAATNTGELFF
. | TRBJ1-1 | TRBV28 | CASSANRNTEAFF
. | TRBJ2-2 | TRBV19 | CASSIWDRGNTGELFF
few | TRBJ2-3 | TRBV9 | CASSPTSGGAFSTDTQYF
. | TRBJ1-4 | TRBV2 | CASSRPRTGNEKLFF
. | TRBJ1-1 | TRBV18 | CASSLQANTEAFF
. | TRBJ2-5 | TRBV7-3 | CASSFRRQETQYF
. | TRBJ2-7 | TRBV19 | CASSTSLSGYEQYF
. | TRBJ1-2 | TRBV5-4 | CASSFPDSYGYTF
. | TRBJ1-2 | TRBV28 | CASTPGDRALGGYTF
. | TRBJ2-5 | TRBV28 | CASSASGGVGTQYF
. | TRBJ2-6 | TRBV7-3 | CASSLSGLAYGANVLTF
. | TRBJ1-1 | TRBV4-1 | CASSQEDRNTEAFF
. | TRBJ1-2 | TRBV30 | CAWSRQGNSGYTF
. | TRBJ1-1 | TRBV6-5 | CASSSGFGDTEAFF